This TCR beta chain is drawn from a study of T-cell memory formation after mild COVID-19. The germline CDR1 and CDR2 sequences are MNHEY and SMNVEV (reference sequence). The CDR3 extends over 14 amino acids. Trimming cost V 4 bases and J 2 bases, with 10 bases left between them. With respect to this clonotype: The target antigen is unknown.

Findings and caveats of the study: A balance of CD4 and CD8 characterized clones contracting day 15 to 85, whereas later expanders leaned CD4+.

5'RACE primed at constant segments yielded TCR alpha and TCR beta cDNA libraries bearing sample barcodes and UMIs. TCRdb analysed the 5' RACE reads with MiXCR anew, one entry per CDR3 protein. The sample contains under 250,000 distinct CDR3 sequences, roughly 30% of which appear only once. The material sequenced was PBMCs or a T cell subset sorted from them (not recorded which). This chain joins TRBV27 and TRBJ2-3; TRBD2 is a possible D gene (6 bases). This clonotype was obtained from an adult woman who had mild COVID-19 (a few samples of this study predate the infection). Cell type and time point are not known. Here the CDR3 reads CASSWDSITDTQYF. The CDR3 DNA is TGTGCCAGCAGTTGGGACTCAATCACAGATACGCAGTATTTT.